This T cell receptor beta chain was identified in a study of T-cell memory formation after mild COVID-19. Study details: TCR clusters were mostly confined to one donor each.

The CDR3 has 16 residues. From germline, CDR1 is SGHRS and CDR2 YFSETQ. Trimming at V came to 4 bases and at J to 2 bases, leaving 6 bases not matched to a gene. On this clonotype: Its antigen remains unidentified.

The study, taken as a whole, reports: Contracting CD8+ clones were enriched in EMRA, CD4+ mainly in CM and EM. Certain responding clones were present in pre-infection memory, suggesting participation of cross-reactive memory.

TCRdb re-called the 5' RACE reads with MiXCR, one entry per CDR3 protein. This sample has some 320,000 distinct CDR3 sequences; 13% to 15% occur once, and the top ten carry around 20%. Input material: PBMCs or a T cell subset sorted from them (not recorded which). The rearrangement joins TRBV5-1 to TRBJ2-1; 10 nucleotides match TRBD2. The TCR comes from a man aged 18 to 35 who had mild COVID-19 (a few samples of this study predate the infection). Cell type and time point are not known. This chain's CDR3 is CASSALTSGAYNEQFF. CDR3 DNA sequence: TGCGCCAGCAGCGCCCTTACTAGCGGGGCCTACAATGAGCAGTTCTTC.